This TCR beta chain was documented in a study of OX40 agonist ivuxolimab in advanced cancers. General study findings and limits: What antigens the expanded peripheral T cells recognized was never established.

A note on this clone: What it binds is not known.

V lost 6 bases and J 4 bases, leaving 9 bases between the germline ends. This CDR3 contains 13 residues. The germline V gene has CDR1 MRHNA and CDR2 SNTAGT. Produced via immunoSEQ multiplex PCR; TCRdb's table is partial and in-frame only. The data contain around 64,000 clones, roughly 82% of them seen just once; the ten biggest clones take up approximately 2.2%. The receptor was derived from an adult with an advanced solid tumor such as melanoma, head and neck, liver or kidney cancer. The sequencing here drew on CD4+ or CD8+ T cells sorted from blood, taken in a trial of the OX40 agonist ivuxolimab. The genes are TRBV6-4 and TRBJ1-4; possibly TRBD1 for D (5 bases). In DNA form, the CDR3 reads TGTGCCAGCAGCGAACAGGTTAATGAAAAACTGTTTTTT. Residues: CASSEQVNEKLFF.